Presented here are 5 T cell receptor beta chains from one specimen sequenced in a study of T cells in Graves' hyperthyroidism and ophthalmopathy. Amplified TCR beta CDR3 regions came from RNA transcripts. A set of HTBI primers served as the primers for a first-round RT-PCR of the TCR CDR3. TCRdb itself ran the multiplex PCR reads through MiXCR, one entry per CDR3 protein. Altogether around 270,000 distinct CDR3 sequences are present, approximately 18% being singletons, with the ten largest covering approximately 35%. Sequencing was done on a sample of blood. The receptors stem from a man aged 45 to 65 with Graves' ophthalmopathy.

This clonotype was counted between two and nine times. The chain combines TRBV7-8 with TRBJ2-1, with 16 bases aligning to TRBD2. The CDR3 totals 19 residues. V shed 5 bases, J shed 0 bases, and the junction held 7 bases outside the gene matches. Germline V CDR1 and CDR2: SGHVS, FQNEAQ. This chain's CDR3 is CASSKGLAGGRSSYNEQFF. The CDR3 DNA sequence: TGTGCCAGCAGCAAGGGACTAGCGGGAGGGCGGAGCTCCTACAATGAGCAGTTCTTC.

V and J are TRBV20-1 and TRBJ2-1; no reliable D call. The CDR3 is 15 amino acids. Trimming cost V 6 bases and J 4 bases, with 19 bases left between them. Germline loops: CDR1 DFQATT, CDR2 SNEGSKA (reference sequence). CDR3 sequence: CSAQLEDARYNEQFF. CDR3 bases: TGCAGTGCGCAGCTCGAGGACGCCAGATACAATGAGCAGTTCTTC.

This clonotype was recorded many times. The V call is TRBV7-8, the J call TRBJ2-7; 8 bases agree with TRBD1. V lost 5 bases and J lost 7; bases outside the gene matches: 13. Germline CDR1 reads SGHVS; CDR2 reads FQNEAQ. The CDR3 consists of 15 residues. This CDR3 is CASSDRQGNSVEQYF. DNA for the CDR3: TGTGCCAGCAGCGACCGACAGGGGAATTCGGTAGAGCAGTACTTC. Variable domain in full (rest from reference TRBV7-8 and TRBJ2-7): GAGVSQSPRYKVAKRGQDVALRCDPISGHVSLFWYQQALGQGPEFLTYFQNEAQLDKSGLPSDRFFAERPEGSVSTLKIQRTQQEDSAVYLCASSDRQGNSVEQYFGPGTRLTVT.

The J gene is TRBJ2-1, the V gene TRBV2; 7 nucleotides agree with TRBD1. The germline V gene has CDR1 SNHLY and CDR2 FYNNEI. This CDR3 contains 12 residues. V shed 5 bases and J 8 bases; nucleotides not matched to a gene: 3. The CDR3: CASSRTGDEQFF. In DNA form, the CDR3 reads TGTGCCAGCAGTCGAACAGGGGATGAGCAGTTCTTC.

There are many counts of this clonotype. The V call is TRBV5-1, the J call TRBJ2-7; 9 bases agree with TRBD1. The CDR3 length is 15 residues. V was pared by 6 bases and J by 4 bases, with 11 bases of the junction left unmatched. Germline CDR1 is SGHRS and CDR2 is YFSETQ. The CDR3 loop is CASTFLGTGSYEQYF. CDR3 bases: TGCGCCAGCACCTTCCTGGGGACAGGGTCGTACGAGCAGTACTTC.